These 26 T cell receptor beta chains originate from one sample sequenced in a study of T cell responses to AZD1222 COVID-19 vaccine (dated by TCRdb to the early 2020s). According to the study, the label for this sample's time point signals: about 28 days (+/-7) after the second vaccine dose. The library came from the immunoSEQ multiplex PCR assay. What TCRdb holds here is the immuneACCESS table cut down to in-frame rearrangements. Part of the clones is not present; checked against another copy, under half of the missing clones reflect an unresolved V gene, and the others are unexplained. This sample has approximately 140,000 clones in its table, and 80% to 95% of those were observed once. The top ten clonotypes cover roughly 1.1% of the sample. The specimen comprised peripheral blood, sampled 28 days after the second AZD1222 dose. The origin of the receptors is an adult who received the AZD1222 COVID-19 vaccine.

This chain joins TRBV28 and TRBJ1-5; TRBD1 matches 7 bases. The CDR3 extends over 14 amino acids. With V trimmed by 5 bases and J by 2 bases, 3 bases remained unmatched. Germline V CDR1 and CDR2: MDHEN, SYDVKM. CDR3 in amino acids: CASSGTAGNQPQHF. The CDR3, as DNA: TGTGCCAGCAGTGGGACAGCGGGCAATCAGCCCCAGCATTTT.

The chain combines TRBV7-9 with TRBJ1-1; TRBD1 is a possible D gene (5 bases). Germline-derived CDR1 and CDR2 are SEHNR and FQNEAQ (reference sequence). V was cut by 4 bases and J by 1 base, with 10 bases left in between. This CDR3 is 14 amino acids long. CDR3 protein: CASSSRVTNTEAFF. As DNA, the CDR3 is TGTGCCAGCAGCTCCAGGGTCACGAACACTGAAGCTTTCTTT.

This rearrangement joins TRBV27 to TRBJ1-2; D is ambiguous. The length of the CDR3 is 16 residues. CDR1 is MNHEY and CDR2 is SMNVEV in the germline V gene (reference sequence). The V and J ends lost 4 bases and 2 bases respectively, with 17 bases between them. The CDR3 DNA is TGTGCCAGCAGTTCGACTCGACGGGGAGGAAACTATGGCTACACCTTC. This encodes CASSSTRRGGNYGYTF.

This clone appeared a single time. The chain uses TRBV5-6 and TRBJ2-6; D is ambiguous. In germline, CDR1 is SGHDT, CDR2 YYEEEE. V lost 1 base to trimming and J lost 4 bases, with 3 bases between them. The CDR3 loop spans 13 amino acids. CDR3 sequence (DNA): TGTGCCAGCAGCTTGCCCGGGGCCAACGTCCTGACTTTC. Its translation: CASSLPGANVLTF.

This clone appeared once. V gene TRBV24-1 combines with J gene TRBJ2-3; D ambiguous. Deletions cut 5 bases from V and 0 bases from J, with 8 bases between. This CDR3 region has 14 residues. Germline CDR1 is KGHDR and CDR2 is SFDVKD. CDR3 sequence reads: CATSVGSSTDTQYF. CDR3 nucleotide sequence: TGTGCCACCAGTGTCGGGTCTAGCACAGATACGCAGTATTTT.

The V gene is TRBV28, the J gene TRBJ1-2, with D perhaps TRBD1 (5 bases). The CDR3 has 15 residues. The germline V gene has CDR1 MDHEN and CDR2 SYDVKM. V was shortened by 3 bases and J by 0 bases, with 11 bases between the two germline ends. The CDR3: CASSFRDLANYGYTF. The CDR3, as DNA: TGTGCCAGCAGTTTTCGGGACCTAGCTAACTATGGCTACACCTTC.

This clone was seen only once. The chain recombines TRBV9 with TRBJ1-5; D is possibly TRBD1 (6 bases). CDR1 SGDLS and CDR2 YYNGEE come from the germline V gene. CDR3 length: 15 amino acids. Deletions cut 3 bases from V and 7 bases from J, with 17 bases between. CDR3 DNA: TGTGCCAGCAGCGCCGCCGGTACAGGGTCCCAGCCCCAGCATTTT. It specifies CASSAAGTGSQPQHF.

J is TRBJ2-1 and V is TRBV28; D gene unclear. The CDR3 covers 13 residues. V was shortened by 5 bases and J by 9 bases, with 14 bases between the two germline ends. Germline lookup yields CDR1 MDHEN and CDR2 SYDVKM. CDR3 nucleotides: TGTGCCAGCAGTCCACCACACTTGGGTGAGCAGTTCTTC. This encodes CASSPPHLGEQFF.

The V gene is TRBV11-1, the J gene TRBJ2-7; no reliable D call. Deletions cut 1 base from V and 0 bases from J, with 7 bases between. Germline loops: CDR1 SGHAT, CDR2 FQDESV (reference sequence). The CDR3 is made up of 14 amino acids. CDR3 region: CASSLGARSYEQYF. Here the CDR3 DNA reads TGTGCCAGCAGCTTAGGGGCCCGCTCCTACGAGCAGTACTTC.

The chain recombines TRBV5-1 with TRBJ2-3, with no clear D. Per germline, CDR1 SGHRS and CDR2 YFSETQ. This CDR3 is built from 15 residues. Trimming pared 0 bases from V and 2 bases from J, leaving 10 bases between. CDR3 coding DNA: TGCGCCAGCAGCTTGGGGCCTACGAACACAGATACGCAGTATTTT. It yields the protein CASSLGPTNTDTQYF.

This sequence joins TRBV6-2 or TRBV6-3 and TRBJ2-7; D is unclear. V was shortened by 5 bases and J by 0 bases, with 2 bases between the two germline ends. The CDR3 is 11 amino acids. Germline assignment: CDR1 MNHEY and CDR2 SVGEGT. The CDR3 protein is CASSTSYEQYF. The CDR3 nucleotides read TGTGCCAGCAGTACCTCCTACGAGCAGTACTTC.

The chain couples TRBV7-6 to TRBJ2-1; 7 bases match TRBD2. The junction had 3 bases not matched to a gene; V was cut back by 5 bases and J by 5 bases. From germline, CDR1 is SGHVS and CDR2 FNYEAQ. CDR3 length: 13 residues. The DNA for the CDR3 is TGTGCCAGCAGCCGGACTAGAGACAATGAGCAGTTCTTC. As protein: CASSRTRDNEQFF.

This chain joins TRBV29-1 and TRBJ1-4; no firm D call. From germline, CDR1 is SQVTM and CDR2 ANQGSEA. This CDR3 has 14 amino acids. V was cut by 2 bases and J by 0 bases, with 7 bases left in between. The CDR3 region is CSVELLATNEKLFF. Written as DNA, the CDR3 is TGCAGCGTTGAACTTTTGGCAACTAATGAAAAACTGTTTTTT. Supplemented by reference TRBV29-1 and TRBJ1-4, the full variable domain reads SAVISQKPSRDICQRGTSLTIQCQVDSQVTMMFWYRQQPGQSLTLIATANQGSEATYESGFVIDKFPISRPNLTFSTLTVSNMSPEDSSIYLCSVELLATNEKLFFGSGTQLSVL.

The CDR3 spells CASSPGTSGGWGTDTQYF. The CDR3, as DNA: TGCGCCAGCAGCCCAGGGACTAGCGGTGGTTGGGGCACAGATACGCAGTATTTT. The chain recombines TRBV5-1 with TRBJ2-3; 11 bases agree with TRBD2. The germline V gene encodes CDR1 SGHRS and CDR2 YFSETQ. CDR3 length: 18 residues. Losses at the gene ends were 4 bases for V and 1 base for J; bases not matched to a gene: 11.

The chain couples TRBV10-3 to TRBJ2-7; D perhaps matches TRBD2 (6 bases). The CDR3 extends over 13 amino acids. Germline CDR1 reads ENHRY; CDR2 reads SYGVKD. Trimming pared 4 bases from V and 6 bases from J, leaving 13 bases between. The CDR3 DNA follows: TGTGCCATCAGTGTAGACCTCGGGAGCGAGCAGTACTTC. Encoded protein: CAISVDLGSEQYF.

The chain uses TRBV7-2 and TRBJ1-2; 7 positions match TRBD1. The CDR3 length is 17 residues. The V and J ends lost 5 bases and 6 bases, in that order; junction bases with no gene match: 18. Per germline, CDR1 SGHTA and CDR2 FQGNSA. The CDR3 reads CASSQGGARRRTDGYTF. CDR3 DNA: TGTGCCAGCAGCCAGGGGGGAGCACGTAGGCGGACGGATGGCTACACCTTC.

This clone was seen only a few times. This chain joins TRBV30 and TRBJ1-1, with TRBD1 matching over 8 bases. Trimming removed 3 bases from V and 0 bases from J; junction bases left unmatched: 3. Germline-derived CDR1 and CDR2 are GTSNPN and SVGIG (reference sequence). This CDR3 comprises 14 residues. The CDR3 sequence is CAWSVGQVNTEAFF. CDR3 nucleotide sequence: TGTGCCTGGAGCGTGGGACAGGTGAACACTGAAGCTTTCTTT. Full variable domain (remainder filled in from reference TRBV30 and TRBJ1-1): SQTIHQWPATLVQPVGSPLSLECTVEGTSNPNLYWYRQAAGRGLQLLFYSVGIGQISSEVPQNLSASRPQDRQFILSSKKLLLSDSGFYLCAWSVGQVNTEAFFGQGTRLTVV.

The chain recombines TRBV6-6 with TRBJ2-7, with 8 bases fitting TRBD1. With V trimmed by 4 bases and J by 6 bases, 5 bases remained unmatched. Germline CDR1 is MNHNY and CDR2 is SVGAGI (reference sequence). This CDR3 contains 13 residues. The CDR3 bases are TGTGCCAGCAGTTCGGACAGGGACCCCGAGCAGTACTTC. It translates to CASSSDRDPEQYF.

The chain joins TRBV30 to TRBJ1-4; D may be TRBD1 (5 bases). Trimming took 2 bases from V and 8 from J, leaving 21 bases between them. Germline-derived CDR1 and CDR2 are GTSNPN and SVGIG (reference sequence). The CDR3 is made up of 16 amino acids. The CDR3 DNA is TGTGCCTGGAGTCCGGGTCTATTGCTACGGACAGAAAAACTGTTTTTT. Its protein product is CAWSPGLLLRTEKLFF.

This clone was seen a single time. The chain couples TRBV2 to TRBJ1-5; D is possibly TRBD1 (6 bases). The germline V and J ends were trimmed by 6 bases and 0 bases, with 12 bases remaining between them. The CDR3 is made up of 15 amino acids. Germline-derived CDR1 and CDR2 are SNHLY and FYNNEI. CDR3 sequence (DNA): TGTGCCAGCAGCGGGGGCCCGTATAGCAATCAGCCCCAGCATTTT. Translation: CASSGGPYSNQPQHF.

This chain joins TRBV5-1 and TRBJ2-1, with D possibly matching TRBD2 (6 bases). V was clipped by 5 bases and J by 5 bases, with 14 bases between them. CDR3 length equals 14 residues. The germline CDR1 and CDR2 sequences are SGHRS and YFSETQ. CDR3 DNA sequence: TGCGCCAGCAGTCGGAGGGGAGGAGACAATGAGCAGTTCTTC. Encoded protein: CASSRRGGDNEQFF.

The chain combines TRBV6-5 with TRBJ1-4; 8 nucleotides agree with TRBD1. CDR1 and CDR2 (germline): MNHEY, SVGAGI. This CDR3 region has 16 residues. V lost 2 bases and J lost 7; bases outside the gene matches: 9. The CDR3 loop is CASSYRRGPGSEKLFF. The CDR3 nucleotides read TGTGCCAGCAGTTACCGCAGGGGGCCAGGGAGTGAAAAACTGTTTTTT.

The chain is built from TRBV6-2 or TRBV6-3 and TRBJ2-7, with D perhaps matching TRBD1 or TRBD2 (5 bases each). V lost 7 bases and J lost 3, with 19 bases in between. Germline V CDR1 and CDR2: MNHEY, SVGEGT. This CDR3 region has 15 residues. The CDR3 DNA is TGTGCCAGCACCCCCGCCGGGACGGCCCTCTACGAGCAGTACTTC. Translated, it gives CASTPAGTALYEQYF.

CDR3 protein: CSGRQGAGTEAFF. The CDR3 nucleotides are TGCAGCGGCCGACAGGGGGCGGGCACTGAAGCTTTCTTT. The chain recombines TRBV29-1 with TRBJ1-1; 10 bases line up with TRBD1. V lost 7 bases, J lost 4 bases, and 6 bases stayed unmatched. The germline V gene has CDR1 SQVTM and CDR2 ANQGSEA. This CDR3 comprises 13 residues.

The V gene is TRBV7-2, the J gene TRBJ2-1; maybe TRBD2 (5 bases). The V gene's germline CDR1 is SGHTA and CDR2 FQGNSA. The CDR3 runs to 15 residues. Trimming removed 5 bases from V and 0 bases from J, with 11 bases in between. The CDR3 bases are TGTGCCAGCAGCCCGGACTTCAACTCCTACAATGAGCAGTTCTTC. Protein: CASSPDFNSYNEQFF.

The V and J genes are TRBV7-2 and TRBJ1-4, with D hard to call. Germline-derived CDR1 and CDR2 are SGHTA and FQGNSA. V shed 5 bases and J shed 7 bases, with 14 bases lying between them. CDR3 length: 14 residues. The chain's CDR3 is CASSATKTGEKLFF. In nucleotides, the CDR3 is TGTGCCAGCAGCGCCACCAAAACGGGTGAAAAACTGTTTTTT. The full variable domain, rest sourced from reference TRBV7-2 and TRBJ1-4, is GAGVSQSPSNKVTEKGKDVELRCDPISGHTALYWYRQSLGQGLEFLIYFQGNSAPDKSGLPSDRFSAERTGGSVSTLTIQRTQQEDSAVYLCASSATKTGEKLFFGSGTQLSVL.